The 21 T cell receptor beta chains presented below share a single source sample, sequenced in a study of control samples from healthy donors and cancer patients. Here immunoSEQ multiplex PCR was the method, and the copy in TCRdb shows in-frame clones only, minus some. Of just over 150,000 clones listed, roughly 89% are singletons. Sequenced material: blood. These TCRs come from a man in his thirties or forties in good health.

The V and J genes are TRBV19 and TRBJ2-7, with D perhaps TRBD1 or TRBD2 (6 bases each). The germline V gene has CDR1 LNHDA and CDR2 SQIVND (reference sequence). The CDR3 covers 16 residues. Trimming took off 5 bases at V and 2 bases at J, with 19 bases between the two ends. The chain's CDR3 is CASSRAGGGVPYEQYF. The CDR3 DNA sequence: TGTGCCAGTAGTCGGGCTGGAGGGGGAGTGCCCTACGAGCAGTACTTC.

The chain recombines TRBV3-1 (or the pseudogene TRBV3-2) with TRBJ2-3, with 7 bases fitting TRBD2. The CDR3 has 16 residues. Germline CDR1 LGHDT, CDR2 YNNKEL (reference sequence). Trimming cost V 4 bases and J 6 bases; bases outside gene matches: 13. CDR3 sequence: CASSRSSGGQGDTQYF. The CDR3 DNA reads as TGTGCCAGCAGCCGATCTAGCGGAGGCCAAGGGGATACGCAGTATTTT.

The V gene is TRBV19, the J gene TRBJ1-5; D may be TRBD1 (6 bases). There are 14 residues in the CDR3. Between the trimmed V and J ends, which lost 5 bases and 4 bases, there was a span of 12 bases. Germline V gene sequence: CDR1 LNHDA, CDR2 SQIVND (reference sequence). The CDR3 is CASSATGSNQPQHF. CDR3 nucleotides: TGTGCCAGTAGTGCAACAGGGAGTAATCAGCCCCAGCATTTT.

V is TRBV29-1 and J is TRBJ2-2, with D possibly being TRBD1 or TRBD2 (5 bases each). Germline V gene lookup returns CDR1 SQVTM and CDR2 ANQGSEA. V was trimmed by 6 bases and J by 1 base, leaving 12 bases between them. CDR3 length equals 14 residues. DNA of the CDR3: TGCAGCGTCCCCGGGACCGAGAACACCGGGGAGCTGTTTTTT. Translating gives CSVPGTENTGELFF.

The V gene is TRBV7-9, the J gene TRBJ2-7; D remains ambiguous. The CDR3 is made up of 14 amino acids. V lost 5 bases and J 0 bases, leaving 11 bases between the germline ends. Germline V gene data show CDR1 as SEHNR and CDR2 as FQNEAQ (reference sequence). The DNA of the CDR3 is TGTGCCAGCAGCCCCTCATCCTTCTCCTACGAGCAGTACTTC. Its translation is CASSPSSFSYEQYF.

The rearrangement joins TRBV3-1 (or the pseudogene TRBV3-2) to TRBJ2-1, with D uncertain. Looked up from germline, CDR1 is LGHDT and CDR2 is YNNKEL (reference sequence). V lost 0 bases and J lost 12, with 9 bases in between. CDR3 length: 12 residues. The CDR3 here is CASSQEPGRQFF. The CDR3 DNA reads TGTGCCAGCAGCCAAGAACCAGGTCGGCAGTTCTTC.

This chain uses TRBV7-9 with TRBJ1-2; 10 nucleotides agree with TRBD1. Germline CDR1 SEHNR, CDR2 FQNEAQ (reference sequence). The CDR3 is 15 amino acids. The V and J ends lost 5 bases and 8 bases, in that order; junction bases with no gene match: 11. The CDR3 nucleotides are TGTGCCAGCAGCCCAACCGGGACAGGGGTAGAAGGCTACACCTTC. Protein product: CASSPTGTGVEGYTF.

The chain has TRBV7-9 and TRBJ2-7, with 7 bases aligning to TRBD1. V lost 5 bases to trimming and J lost 0 bases; unmatched junction nucleotides: 4. This CDR3 is 14 amino acids long. CDR1 and CDR2 (germline): SEHNR, FQNEAQ (reference sequence). The CDR3 DNA sequence: TGTGCCAGCAGCGCAAGGGACAGCTCCTACGAGCAGTACTTC. Protein sequence: CASSARDSSYEQYF.

The J gene is TRBJ1-6, the V gene TRBV15; D is perhaps TRBD1 (5 bases). The CDR3 sequence is 16 residues long. Trimming removed 3 bases from V and 7 bases from J, with 16 bases in between. CDR1 is LNHNV and CDR2 is YYDKDF in the germline V gene (reference sequence). The DNA for the CDR3 is TGTGCCACCAGCAGGGGGGAGGGGAGAATGAATTCACCCCTCCACTTT. Translating gives CATSRGEGRMNSPLHF.

There are a few counts of this clone. The chain recombines TRBV12-5 with TRBJ2-3; TRBD2 is a possible D gene (6 bases). The CDR3 loop spans 15 amino acids. Trimming removed 4 bases from V and 1 base from J, with 12 bases in between. The germline gives CDR1 LGHNT, CDR2 FRNRAP. This CDR3 is CASGSQGGGTDTQYF. The CDR3 DNA follows: TGTGCTAGTGGTTCTCAGGGAGGAGGCACAGATACGCAGTATTTT.

V usage is TRBV11-3 and J usage is TRBJ2-1; the D call may be TRBD1 or TRBD2 (5 bases each). Germline values: CDR1 SGHNT, CDR2 YENEEA. The germline V and J ends were trimmed by 3 bases and 7 bases, with 16 bases remaining between them. This CDR3 has 15 residues. CDR3 residues: CASSLGRAEGNEQFF. Here the CDR3 DNA reads TGTGCCAGCAGCTTGGGGCGGGCAGAAGGGAATGAGCAGTTCTTC.

V usage is TRBV3-1 (or the pseudogene TRBV3-2) and J usage is TRBJ2-5; D uncertain. Germline assignment: CDR1 LGHDT and CDR2 YNNKEL (reference sequence). Trimming removed 0 bases at V and 1 base at J, with 9 bases between. CDR3 length equals 15 residues. The CDR3 sequence is CASSQDERLQETQYF. CDR3 nucleotide sequence: TGTGCCAGCAGCCAAGATGAGCGTCTCCAAGAGACCCAGTACTTC.

The rearrangement uses TRBV27 and TRBJ1-1; D perhaps matches TRBD1 (6 bases). Trimming removed 8 bases from V and 2 bases from J, with 15 bases in between. The CDR3 has 14 amino acids. CDR1 is MNHEY and CDR2 is SMNVEV in the germline V gene (reference sequence). The CDR3 sequence: CASFTGNRNTEAFF. The CDR3 coding sequence is TGTGCCAGCTTTACAGGGAATCGTAACACTGAAGCTTTCTTT.

The J gene is TRBJ1-5, the V gene TRBV14, with 8 positions matching TRBD1. The CDR3 spans 18 residues. After removal of 3 bases from V and 11 bases from J, the junction contained 21 bases not matched to a gene. The germline V gene encodes CDR1 SGHDN and CDR2 FVKESK. The CDR3 here is CASSHINTGTGHIWSQHF. Written as DNA, the CDR3 is TGTGCCAGCAGCCATATAAACACCGGGACAGGCCATATATGGTCCCAGCATTTT.

The rearrangement uses TRBV7-9 and TRBJ1-5, with unresolved D. Germline V gives CDR1 SEHNR, CDR2 FQNEAQ (reference sequence). This CDR3 comprises 12 residues. Trimming pared 5 bases from V and 0 bases from J, leaving 2 bases between. This chain's CDR3 is CASSNSNQPQHF. CDR3 coding DNA: TGTGCCAGCAGCAATAGCAATCAGCCCCAGCATTTT.

The chain recombines TRBV7-3 with TRBJ2-5, with 10 bases aligning to TRBD2. The ends lost 5 bases at V and 9 bases at J; junction bases unmatched: 9. The germline V gene encodes CDR1 SGHTA and CDR2 FQGTGA. The CDR3 has 14 amino acids. Written as DNA, the CDR3 is TGTGCCAGCAGCCATACTAGCGGGACTTCCCCCCAGTACTTC. This encodes CASSHTSGTSPQYF.

The chain recombines TRBV7-3 with TRBJ2-6, with 10 bases identical to TRBD1. The CDR3 loop spans 19 amino acids. Trimming removed 5 bases from V and 0 bases from J; junction bases left unmatched: 10. In germline, CDR1 is SGHTA, CDR2 FQGTGA. The CDR3 sequence is CASSPSGGQGSSGANVLTF. The CDR3 DNA reads as TGTGCCAGCAGCCCAAGCGGGGGACAGGGGAGCTCTGGGGCCAACGTCCTGACTTTC. The full variable domain, rest sourced from reference TRBV7-3 and TRBJ2-6, is GAGVSQTPSNKVTEKGKYVELRCDPISGHTALYWYRQSLGQGPEFLIYFQGTGAADDSGLPNDRFFAVRPEGSVSTLKIQRTERGDSAVYLCASSPSGGQGSSGANVLTFGAGSRLTVL.

The chain recombines TRBV4-2 with TRBJ2-5, with unresolved D. This CDR3 comprises 14 residues. V was cut by 4 bases and J by 7 bases, with 16 bases left in between. The germline CDR1 and CDR2 sequences are LGHNA and YNFKEQ. CDR3 in DNA: TGTGCCAGCAGCCCCACCAGAACGATGGGGACCCAGTACTTC. It specifies CASSPTRTMGTQYF.

This clone came up once. The V gene is TRBV7-9, the J gene TRBJ1-6; D is unclear. CDR1 and CDR2 from the germline V gene are SEHNR and FQNEAQ (reference sequence). The CDR3 contains 14 residues. V was cut by 3 bases and J by 14 bases, with 17 bases left in between. The CDR3 loop is CASSLGLPSQALHF. CDR3 nucleotides: TGTGCCAGCAGCTTGGGCCTCCCAAGTCAGGCCCTCCACTTT. The whole variable domain, remainder taken from reference TRBV7-9 and TRBJ1-6, is DTGVSQNPRHKITKRGQNVTFRCDPISEHNRLYWYRQTLGQGPEFLTYFQNEAQLEKSRLLSDRFSAERPKGSFSTLEIQRTEQGDSAMYLCASSLGLPSQALHFGNGTRLTVT.

The genes are TRBV9 and TRBJ1-4, with D possibly matching TRBD1 (6 bases). Germline V lookup: CDR1 SGDLS, CDR2 YYNGEE. With 4 bases removed from V and 1 base from J, the gap between germline ends came to 14 bases. This CDR3 has 16 residues. The CDR3 here is CASSPQGGGTNEKLFF. As DNA, the CDR3 is TGTGCCAGCAGCCCCCAAGGGGGGGGAACTAATGAAAAACTGTTTTTT.

The chain has TRBV19 and TRBJ1-3; TRBD1 agrees at 10 bases. CDR3 length: 15 residues. With 9 bases clipped from V and 0 bases from J, the junction kept 5 bases outside the gene matches. Germline V gives CDR1 LNHDA, CDR2 SQIVND (reference sequence). In nucleotides, the CDR3 is TGTGCCAGGCCGGGACAGGGGCTCTCTGGAAACACCATATATTTT. Amino acids: CARPGQGLSGNTIYF.